This T cell receptor beta chain originates from a study of tumor-infiltrating lymphocytes in primary liver carcinoma. Across the study: These were node-negative, non-metastatic T1-T3 tumors of roughly 4.2 to 11 cm.

From unsorted bulk tissue weighing roughly 18-31 mg, DNA and RNA were co-extracted. Primary liver carcinoma in the patients was surgically resected. Starting material of 400 to 600 ng total RNA yielded TCR beta cDNA via a constant-region primer. What produced the TCR beta libraries was three nested multiplex PCR rounds using slightly modified ARM-PCR. Both of the initial two PCR rounds ran for around 9 cycles and employed TRBV1-TRBV30 forward primers alongside a C-beta reverse primer. TCRdb reprocessed the multiplex PCR reads via MiXCR and lists one record per CDR3 protein. The sample includes around 50,000 distinct CDR3 sequences, around 79% of them seen just once. CDR1 and CDR2 from the germline V gene are LNHDA and SQIVND (reference sequence). V trimming: 6 bases; J trimming: 0 bases; junction bases outside the gene matches: 7. CDR3 length: 15 amino acids.

Source material: liver tumor tissue from sampling region 3. The subset was: tumor region T3, left-lateral pole. The V gene is TRBV19, the J gene TRBJ2-7, with 8 bases aligning to TRBD2. This clonotype was sampled from a man aged 40-49 years with primary liver carcinoma and hepatitis B virus infection. The CDR3 nucleotides read TGTGCCAGTAGCCAACTAGCGGAAAGCTCCTACGAGCAGTACTTC. Its protein product is CASSQLAESSYEQYF.